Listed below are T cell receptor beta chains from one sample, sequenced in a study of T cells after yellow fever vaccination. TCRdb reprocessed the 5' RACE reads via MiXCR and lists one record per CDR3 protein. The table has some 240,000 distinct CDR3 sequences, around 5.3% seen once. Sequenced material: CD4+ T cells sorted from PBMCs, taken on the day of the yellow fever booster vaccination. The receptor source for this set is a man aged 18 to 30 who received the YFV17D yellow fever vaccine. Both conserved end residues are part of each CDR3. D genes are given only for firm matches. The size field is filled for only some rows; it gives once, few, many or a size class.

CDR3nt: TGTGCCAGCAGCCAAAGAGCGGGGGGGCCCGACACAGATACGCAGTATTTT; CDR3aa: CASSQRAGGPDTDTQYF; d_gene: TRBD2; abundance: few; v_gene: TRBV4-2; j_gene: TRBJ2-3
CDR3nt: TGTGCCAGCGGGCGCAGAACTGGGGCCAACGTCCTGACTTTC; CDR3aa: CASGRRTGANVLTF; d_gene: .; abundance: many; v_gene: TRBV9; j_gene: TRBJ2-6
CDR3nt: TGTGCCAGCAGCTTAGATAACGCAGGGGACACTGAAGCTTTCTTT; CDR3aa: CASSLDNAGDTEAFF; d_gene: .; abundance: .; v_gene: TRBV7-6; j_gene: TRBJ1-1
CDR3nt: TGTGCCAGCAGCCAAGCCGCCCTCCGGACAGGGACCCTTGAAGCTTTCTTT; CDR3aa: CASSQAALRTGTLEAFF; d_gene: TRBD1; abundance: many; v_gene: TRBV4-2; j_gene: TRBJ1-1
CDR3nt: TGTGCCAGTGCTCCGGCGGGGGGGCTTAGGGGATCATACAATGAGCAGTTCTTC; CDR3aa: CASAPAGGLRGSYNEQFF; d_gene: TRBD2; abundance: .; v_gene: TRBV19; j_gene: TRBJ2-1
CDR3nt: TGCGCCAGCAGCACGGGACGTCAGGGGACCCAGTACTTC; CDR3aa: CASSTGRQGTQYF; d_gene: .; abundance: many; v_gene: TRBV5-1; j_gene: TRBJ2-5
CDR3nt: TGCGCCAGCAGCCAAGTCATCGGGGGGCTGAACACTGAAGCTTTCTTT; CDR3aa: CASSQVIGGLNTEAFF; d_gene: .; abundance: .; v_gene: TRBV5-1; j_gene: TRBJ1-1
CDR3nt: TGTGCCATCAGTGCCAACGGGAACACTGAAGCTTTCTTT; CDR3aa: CAISANGNTEAFF; d_gene: .; abundance: many; v_gene: TRBV10-3; j_gene: TRBJ1-1
CDR3nt: TGTGCCAGCAGCTTGCATGGGGGCAAAAACATTCAGTACTTC; CDR3aa: CASSLHGGKNIQYF; d_gene: .; abundance: many; v_gene: TRBV5-6; j_gene: TRBJ2-4
CDR3nt: TGCAGTGCTAGAGGGACCTCAGGACTCCCCGGAGAGACCCAGTACTTC; CDR3aa: CSARGTSGLPGETQYF; d_gene: .; abundance: .; v_gene: TRBV20-1; j_gene: TRBJ2-5
CDR3nt: TGTGCCAGCGGACCCTTCACCGGGACAAGGTCCACAGATACGCAGTATTTT; CDR3aa: CASGPFTGTRSTDTQYF; d_gene: .; abundance: .; v_gene: TRBV28; j_gene: TRBJ2-3
CDR3nt: TGTGCCAGCAGCGGCAACCAGGGGTACGAGCAGTACTTC; CDR3aa: CASSGNQGYEQYF; d_gene: .; abundance: many; v_gene: TRBV7-2; j_gene: TRBJ2-7
CDR3nt: TGTGCCACGAAACTCTTTACGGGAGGCTACAATGAGCAGTTCTTC; CDR3aa: CATKLFTGGYNEQFF; d_gene: TRBD2; abundance: .; v_gene: TRBV15; j_gene: TRBJ2-1
CDR3nt: TGTGCCAGCCCCTTTGGGCGGGACAGAGCATCCTTTAACACCGGGGAGCTGTTTTTT; CDR3aa: CASPFGRDRASFNTGELFF; d_gene: .; abundance: many; v_gene: TRBV7-9; j_gene: TRBJ2-2
CDR3nt: TGCAGCGTTACCAGATACACTGAAGCTTTCTTT; CDR3aa: CSVTRYTEAFF; d_gene: .; abundance: many; v_gene: TRBV29-1; j_gene: TRBJ1-1
CDR3nt: TGTGCCAGCAGCCAAGAGGGGCCCACCCGCTTCCCCGGGGATACGCAGTATTTT; CDR3aa: CASSQEGPTRFPGDTQYF; d_gene: .; abundance: .; v_gene: TRBV3-1; j_gene: TRBJ2-3
CDR3nt: TGTGCCAGCAGTCTCGGGACCCCAGTCAGAGAGCCCCAGCATTTT; CDR3aa: CASSLGTPVREPQHF; d_gene: .; abundance: .; v_gene: TRBV12-3/TRBV12-4; j_gene: TRBJ1-5
CDR3nt: TGCAGTGCTAAACCCGAGACCGTGGTGGGCTATAATTCACCCCTCCACTTT; CDR3aa: CSAKPETVVGYNSPLHF; d_gene: .; abundance: many; v_gene: TRBV20-1; j_gene: TRBJ1-6
CDR3nt: TGCGCCAGCAGCCAAGATGGATCCCGGGGGCGGCAAGAGACCCAGTACTTC; CDR3aa: CASSQDGSRGRQETQYF; d_gene: .; abundance: many; v_gene: TRBV4-3; j_gene: TRBJ2-5
CDR3nt: TGTGCCAGCAGTTTTCACCAGGGCCTCTATGGCTACACCTTC; CDR3aa: CASSFHQGLYGYTF; d_gene: .; abundance: many; v_gene: TRBV12-3/TRBV12-4; j_gene: TRBJ1-2
CDR3nt: TGTGCCAGCAGTTTGACCCGCTCTGGAAACACCATATATTTT; CDR3aa: CASSLTRSGNTIYF; d_gene: .; abundance: few; v_gene: TRBV5-5; j_gene: TRBJ1-3
CDR3nt: TGCAGTGCTGTCGTTAGGCCTGGTGGCTACAATGAGCAGTTCTTC; CDR3aa: CSAVVRPGGYNEQFF; d_gene: .; abundance: few; v_gene: TRBV20-1; j_gene: TRBJ2-1
CDR3nt: TGTGCCAGCAGATCAAGGGTGAATCAGCCCCAGCATTTT; CDR3aa: CASRSRVNQPQHF; d_gene: .; abundance: many; v_gene: TRBV6-6; j_gene: TRBJ1-5
CDR3nt: TGTGCCAGCAGTTTTGCGCAGGGTGCTGGGGCCAACGTCCTGACTTTC; CDR3aa: CASSFAQGAGANVLTF; d_gene: .; abundance: many; v_gene: TRBV12-3/TRBV12-4; j_gene: TRBJ2-6
CDR3nt: TGCGCCAGCAGCTTTGGGACTAGCGGTTCCAAAAACATTCAGTACTTC; CDR3aa: CASSFGTSGSKNIQYF; d_gene: TRBD2; abundance: .; v_gene: TRBV5-1; j_gene: TRBJ2-4
CDR3nt: TGCGCCAGCAGCCAACGGACTAGCGGGGTAGAGCAGTTCTTC; CDR3aa: CASSQRTSGVEQFF; d_gene: TRBD2; abundance: few; v_gene: TRBV5-1; j_gene: TRBJ2-1
CDR3nt: TGCGCCAGCAGCCCAGGGGGGGGGCTTTATCGGGAGACCCAGTACTTC; CDR3aa: CASSPGGGLYRETQYF; d_gene: .; abundance: .; v_gene: TRBV4-3; j_gene: TRBJ2-5
CDR3nt: TGTGCCAGCAGACCCTTCCGGTCCGGTGACTATGGCTACACCTTC; CDR3aa: CASRPFRSGDYGYTF; d_gene: .; abundance: .; v_gene: TRBV12-3/TRBV12-4; j_gene: TRBJ1-2
CDR3nt: TGTGCCAGCAGCTTAGAGTGGGGGGAGTCCTACGAGCAGTACTTC; CDR3aa: CASSLEWGESYEQYF; d_gene: .; abundance: few; v_gene: TRBV7-8; j_gene: TRBJ2-7
CDR3nt: TGTGCCAGCAGTTTAGAGGGGCGGCGAGCGGCTTTCTTT; CDR3aa: CASSLEGRRAAFF; d_gene: .; abundance: .; v_gene: TRBV12-3/TRBV12-4; j_gene: TRBJ1-1
CDR3nt: TGCAGCGTTTCCGGGGACTTCGGAAGTAACACTGAAGCTTTCTTT; CDR3aa: CSVSGDFGSNTEAFF; d_gene: .; abundance: few; v_gene: TRBV29-1; j_gene: TRBJ1-1
CDR3nt: TGTGCCAGCAGCCGAGTCGCAGATACGCAGTATTTT; CDR3aa: CASSRVADTQYF; d_gene: .; abundance: many; v_gene: TRBV12-3/TRBV12-4; j_gene: TRBJ2-3
CDR3nt: TGTGCCACCAGTGCTGCCAGCTCCTACAATGAGCAGTTCTTC; CDR3aa: CATSAASSYNEQFF; d_gene: .; abundance: many; v_gene: TRBV24-1; j_gene: TRBJ2-1
CDR3nt: TGTGCCAGCCGGACAGGGACCTACGAGCAGTACTTC; CDR3aa: CASRTGTYEQYF; d_gene: TRBD1; abundance: many; v_gene: TRBV6-5; j_gene: TRBJ2-7
CDR3nt: TGTGCCAGCAGCCCTTTTACAGGGGCCTACAATGAGCAGTTCTTC; CDR3aa: CASSPFTGAYNEQFF; d_gene: TRBD1; abundance: few; v_gene: TRBV6-4; j_gene: TRBJ2-1
CDR3nt: TGTGCCAGCAGCTTAGATCGCCTAGCGGGGGGACCTAGCTACAATGAGCAGTTCTTC; CDR3aa: CASSLDRLAGGPSYNEQFF; d_gene: TRBD2; abundance: few; v_gene: TRBV7-6; j_gene: TRBJ2-1
CDR3nt: TGTGCCAGCAACGATAGCGGGGGGAAGCAGTATTTT; CDR3aa: CASNDSGGKQYF; d_gene: TRBD2; abundance: many; v_gene: TRBV6-5; j_gene: TRBJ2-3
CDR3nt: TGTGCCACCAGTGACCCGACCGATACTGGAAACACCATATATTTT; CDR3aa: CATSDPTDTGNTIYF; d_gene: .; abundance: few; v_gene: TRBV24-1; j_gene: TRBJ1-3
CDR3nt: TGCGCCAGCAGCCTTCAACCGGGAAATACTGGAAACACCATATATTTT; CDR3aa: CASSLQPGNTGNTIYF; d_gene: .; abundance: many; v_gene: TRBV5-1; j_gene: TRBJ1-3
CDR3nt: TGTGCCAGCAGCGACAGCTCTGGAAACACCATATATTTT; CDR3aa: CASSDSSGNTIYF; d_gene: .; abundance: few; v_gene: TRBV9; j_gene: TRBJ1-3
CDR3nt: TGCGCCAGCAGCTTGGAAGCGGGGGCCATCACTGAAGCTTTCTTT; CDR3aa: CASSLEAGAITEAFF; d_gene: .; abundance: few; v_gene: TRBV5-1; j_gene: TRBJ1-1
CDR3nt: TGTGCCAGCAGTCCGTACACTGAAGCTTTCTTT; CDR3aa: CASSPYTEAFF; d_gene: .; abundance: many; v_gene: TRBV12-3/TRBV12-4; j_gene: TRBJ1-1
CDR3nt: TGTGCCTGGAGTTTTAACAGGGATAATTCACCCCTCCACTTT; CDR3aa: CAWSFNRDNSPLHF; d_gene: .; abundance: few; v_gene: TRBV30; j_gene: TRBJ1-6
CDR3nt: TGCGCCAGCAGCTTAGGGAGGGATGCCTTCTCCTACGAGCAGTACTTC; CDR3aa: CASSLGRDAFSYEQYF; d_gene: TRBD2; abundance: .; v_gene: TRBV5-1; j_gene: TRBJ2-7
CDR3nt: TGTGCCAGCAGTTACCAGTCTAGCTCCTACAATGAGCAGTTCTTC; CDR3aa: CASSYQSSSYNEQFF; d_gene: .; abundance: .; v_gene: TRBV6-2/TRBV6-3; j_gene: TRBJ2-1
CDR3nt: TGCAGTGCTCCAGTGAACGGGGGCTCTGGGGCCAACGTCCTGACTTTC; CDR3aa: CSAPVNGGSGANVLTF; d_gene: .; abundance: few; v_gene: TRBV20-1; j_gene: TRBJ2-6
CDR3nt: TGTGCCAGTAGTATGGACCCTGGGGCCTACGAGCAGTACTTC; CDR3aa: CASSMDPGAYEQYF; d_gene: .; abundance: .; v_gene: TRBV19; j_gene: TRBJ2-7
CDR3nt: TGTGCCAGCAGCTCCGAGGGTTGGGCGGGGGCAGGTGAAGATACGCAGTATTTT; CDR3aa: CASSSEGWAGAGEDTQYF; d_gene: .; abundance: .; v_gene: TRBV7-3; j_gene: TRBJ2-3
CDR3nt: TGTGCCAGCAGTGATTCGGCGGGGGGGCCAGATACGCAGTATTTT; CDR3aa: CASSDSAGGPDTQYF; d_gene: TRBD2; abundance: few; v_gene: TRBV2; j_gene: TRBJ2-3
CDR3nt: TGCGCCAGCAGCCAAGATCTGCAGGATGCAAACACCATATATTTT; CDR3aa: CASSQDLQDANTIYF; d_gene: .; abundance: .; v_gene: TRBV4-3; j_gene: TRBJ1-3
CDR3nt: TGTGCCAGCAGTTACACCGGGAACTCCTACAATGAGCAGTTCTTC; CDR3aa: CASSYTGNSYNEQFF; d_gene: .; abundance: few; v_gene: TRBV12-3/TRBV12-4; j_gene: TRBJ2-1
CDR3nt: TGTGCCAGCAGCCCTACCCTAGCGAACACTGAAGCTTTCTTT; CDR3aa: CASSPTLANTEAFF; d_gene: .; abundance: .; v_gene: TRBV7-2; j_gene: TRBJ1-1
CDR3nt: TGTGCCAGCAGCCCCCTGGGGGGGTCCACAGATACGCAGTATTTT; CDR3aa: CASSPLGGSTDTQYF; d_gene: TRBD2; abundance: .; v_gene: TRBV7-9; j_gene: TRBJ2-3
CDR3nt: TGTGCCAGCAGCTCGACCGGGACTGTCTACACAGATACGCAGTATTTT; CDR3aa: CASSSTGTVYTDTQYF; d_gene: .; abundance: many; v_gene: TRBV7-2; j_gene: TRBJ2-3
CDR3nt: TGTGCCAGCAGTTACCCGGTCGGGAGCCCCAAAAACATTCAGTACTTC; CDR3aa: CASSYPVGSPKNIQYF; d_gene: .; abundance: few; v_gene: TRBV6-2/TRBV6-3; j_gene: TRBJ2-4
CDR3nt: TGTGCCAGCAGTTTCACAATGGGGTCAAACATTCAGTACTTC; CDR3aa: CASSFTMGSNIQYF; d_gene: .; abundance: few; v_gene: TRBV12-3/TRBV12-4; j_gene: TRBJ2-4